This entry lists 9 T cell receptor beta chains sequenced from one sample in a study of T-cell memory formation after mild COVID-19. TCRdb called the 5' RACE reads again in MiXCR, with one record for every CDR3 protein. Among about 290,000 distinct CDR3 sequences, approximately 15% were seen once, and the ten largest hold 20% to 25%. The sequenced sample was PBMCs or a T cell subset sorted from them (not recorded which). The receptors come from a man younger than 35 who had mild COVID-19 (a few samples of this study predate the infection). Cell type and time point are not known.

The chain recombines TRBV6-5 with TRBJ2-5; 12 nucleotides line up with TRBD2. Germline V gives CDR1 MNHEY, CDR2 SVGAGI. J gave up 4 bases and V 8 bases, and 5 bases lay outside the gene matches. CDR3 size: 14 residues. The CDR3 region is CASYSSGGAETQYF. In nucleotides, the CDR3 is TGTGCCAGCTATTCTAGCGGGGGGGCAGAGACCCAGTACTTC.

The chain combines TRBV5-4 with TRBJ2-3, with 8 bases aligning to TRBD1. The CDR3 runs 16 residues. From germline, CDR1 is SGHNT and CDR2 YYREEE (reference sequence). Losses at the gene ends were 5 bases for V and 1 base for J; bases not matched to a gene: 9. The CDR3 region has the DNA TGTGCCAGCAGTACGGTTCCAGGGGGCGGCACAGATACGCAGTATTTT. Translated: CASSTVPGGGTDTQYF.

This rearrangement joins TRBV4-1 to TRBJ2-5, with D tentatively TRBD2 (5 bases). V lost 1 base and J 0 bases, leaving 9 bases between the germline ends. The germline CDR1 and CDR2 sequences are MGHRA and YSYEKL. There are 15 residues in the CDR3. CDR3 sequence reads: CASSQGTPYQETQYF. The CDR3 nucleotides read TGCGCCAGCAGCCAAGGGACTCCGTACCAAGAGACCCAGTACTTC.

The sample holds a few counts of this clonotype. V gene TRBV29-1 combines with J gene TRBJ2-6; D uncertain. Trimming removed 5 bases at V and 0 bases at J, with 5 bases between. Germline loops: CDR1 SQVTM, CDR2 ANQGSEA. The CDR3 has 13 residues. The CDR3 loop is CSVSLSGANVLTF. The CDR3 nucleotides read TGCAGCGTTAGTCTCTCTGGGGCCAACGTCCTGACTTTC.

At least ten counts were recorded for this clonotype. As the CDR3 is not closed by the conserved phenylalanine or tryptophan, this likely results from a read error. The DNA is omitted, as the CDR3 cannot be located on it reliably, and the CDR3 follows TCRdb's listing. The chain employs TRBV5-6 and TRBJ2-7; the table's D call, TRBD1, has no DNA check behind it. The CDR3 numbers 9 amino acids, ends counted. Germline CDR1 SGHDT, CDR2 YYEEEE. CDR3 amino acids: CASSFCIPL.

The chain links TRBV7-2 to TRBJ1-5; D is possibly TRBD1 (5 bases). The germline V and J ends were trimmed by 5 bases and 3 bases, with 14 bases remaining between them. The CDR3 spans 15 residues. Germline CDR1 SGHTA, CDR2 FQGNSA. CDR3 in DNA: TGTGCCAGCAGCCCTCAGGGTACAGTCAATCAGCCCCAGCATTTT. Translation: CASSPQGTVNQPQHF.

This clonotype was seen repeatedly, ten times or more. The rearrangement joins TRBV2 to TRBJ2-5; 9 positions agree with TRBD1. CDR1 is SNHLY, CDR2 FYNNEI, per germline. This CDR3 is built from 14 residues. The V segment lost 6 bases and the J segment 4 bases; nucleotides outside the gene matches: 6. The CDR3 bases are TGTGCCAGCAGCTTGGGACAGGGCGGAGAGACCCAGTACTTC. This translates into CASSLGQGGETQYF.

This clonotype has only a few counts. The J gene is TRBJ2-1, the V gene TRBV4-3, with D tentatively TRBD2 (5 bases). CDR1 is LGHNA, CDR2 YSLEER, per germline. Trimming removed 4 bases from V and 9 bases from J, with 22 bases in between. This CDR3 has 16 residues. CDR3 bases: TGCGCCAGCAGCCGTCTCCCCCTGGCGGGTTCAAGTGAGCAGTTCTTC. This encodes CASSRLPLAGSSEQFF.

This clonotype was recorded at least ten times. This rearrangement joins TRBV2 to TRBJ2-3; TRBD2 agrees at 7 bases. The J segment lost 1 base and the V segment lost 4 bases, leaving 8 bases of the junction unmatched. The CDR3 covers 16 residues. Germline-derived CDR1 and CDR2 are SNHLY and FYNNEI. The CDR3: CASSVTAGVRTDTQYF. Written as DNA, the CDR3 is TGTGCCAGCAGTGTAACGGCGGGGGTGCGCACAGATACGCAGTATTTT.